What follows are 22 T cell receptor beta chains derived from one specimen sequenced in a study of blood T cell repertoires in COVID-19. The repertoire was sequenced with immunoSEQ multiplex PCR; TCRdb's copy has only in-frame clones and lacks some. This sample has over 200,000 clones; about 83% occur once, and the top ten carry about 1.3%. Sequenced: peripheral blood. The receptors come from a woman in her twenties or thirties with COVID-19, enrolled during active disease.

The rearrangement links TRBV27 to TRBJ2-5; 7 positions match TRBD1. After removal of 8 bases from V and 5 bases from J, the junction contained 8 bases not matched to a gene. CDR3 length: 13 amino acids. CDR1 is MNHEY, CDR2 SMNVEV, per germline (reference sequence). The CDR3 DNA reads as TGTGCCAGCGGGCGAGGGGGCTCGGAGACCCAGTACTTC. Its protein product is CASGRGGSETQYF.

This chain links TRBV13 with TRBJ2-2, with no clear D. The germline CDR1 and CDR2 sequences are PRHDT and FYEKMQ (reference sequence). There are 12 residues in the CDR3. The germline V and J ends were trimmed by 3 bases and 6 bases, with 5 bases remaining between them. CDR3 DNA sequence: TGTGCCAGCAGCTTTCTCCCCGGGGAGCTGTTTTTT. This gives the protein CASSFLPGELFF. Variable domain in full (rest from reference TRBV13 and TRBJ2-2): AAGVIQSPRHLIKEKRETATLKCYPIPRHDTVYWYQQGPGQDPQFLISFYEKMQSDKGSIPDRFSAQQFSDYHSELNMSSLELGDSALYFCASSFLPGELFFGEGSRLTVL.

The chain carries TRBV7-9 and TRBJ2-7, with D perhaps TRBD1 (5 bases). The V gene lost 0 bases and the J gene lost 5 bases, with 5 bases spanning the gap. This CDR3 contains 12 residues. Germline CDR1 reads SEHNR; CDR2 reads FQNEAQ (reference sequence). CDR3 in DNA: TGTGCCAGCAGCTTAGCAGGGGACGAGCAGTACTTC. Amino acids: CASSLAGDEQYF.

The V gene is TRBV27, the J gene TRBJ1-1; TRBD1 matches 7 bases. CDR3 length: 14 residues. V lost 6 bases and J lost 4; bases outside the gene matches: 8. CDR1 and CDR2 from the germline V gene are MNHEY and SMNVEV (reference sequence). The CDR3 loop reads CASSSKEGATEAFF. Here the CDR3 DNA reads TGTGCCAGCAGCTCCAAAGAGGGGGCCACTGAAGCTTTCTTT.

The chain employs TRBV18 and TRBJ2-7, with 8 positions matching TRBD1. V shed 4 bases and J 2 bases; nucleotides not matched to a gene: 4. CDR1 is KGHSH and CDR2 is LQKENI in the germline V gene. The CDR3 covers 14 residues. The CDR3: CASSLSRGPYEQYF. In DNA, the CDR3 is TGTGCCAGCTCACTCTCCAGGGGGCCCTACGAGCAGTACTTC.

The rearrangement uses TRBV12-3 or TRBV12-4 and TRBJ2-7, with TRBD1 as a possible D gene (5 bases). The V gene lost 1 base and the J gene lost 2 bases, with 6 bases spanning the gap. The CDR3 contains 13 residues. CDR3 sequence reads: CASSLGGPYEQYF. The CDR3 bases are TGTGCCAGCAGTTTAGGGGGCCCCTACGAGCAGTACTTC.

The rearrangement links TRBV9 to TRBJ2-7; 8 nucleotides line up with TRBD1. Per germline, CDR1 SGDLS and CDR2 YYNGEE. The CDR3 totals 15 residues. J was trimmed by 4 bases and V by 0 bases; bases with no gene match: 6. CDR3 amino acids: CASSVETGAEYEQYF. CDR3 DNA: TGTGCCAGCAGCGTAGAGACAGGGGCTGAGTACGAGCAGTACTTC.

The V and J genes are TRBV19 and TRBJ2-1; 10 bases map to TRBD1. Per germline, CDR1 LNHDA and CDR2 SQIVND (reference sequence). There are 12 residues in the CDR3. The V segment lost 7 bases and the J segment 13 bases; nucleotides outside the gene matches: 7. The DNA of the CDR3 is TGTGCCAGTACTCCGGGACAGGGGATTCAGTTCTTC. Its protein is CASTPGQGIQFF.

The chain links TRBV28 to TRBJ2-7, with D hard to call. From germline, CDR1 is MDHEN and CDR2 SYDVKM. V lost 1 base and J lost 3, with 10 bases in between. This CDR3 has 14 amino acids. The CDR3 loop is CASSLSTSDYEQYF. The DNA for the CDR3 is TGTGCCAGCAGTTTATCCACGAGTGACTACGAGCAGTACTTC. Supplemented by reference TRBV28 and TRBJ2-7, the full variable domain reads DVKVTQSSRYLVKRTGEKVFLECVQDMDHENMFWYRQDPGLGLRLIYFSYDVKMKEKGDIPEGYSVSREKKERFSLILESASTNQTSMYLCASSLSTSDYEQYFGPGTRLTVT.

CDR3 DNA: TGTGCCAGTAGCCTAGCTGGAGGGCTCTCCTACGAGCAGTACTTC. The encoded protein is CASSLAGGLSYEQYF. V usage is TRBV19 and J usage is TRBJ2-7; possibly TRBD2 for D (6 bases). The V gene's germline CDR1 is LNHDA and CDR2 SQIVND (reference sequence). The CDR3 runs 15 residues. V was shortened by 6 bases and J by 0 bases, with 15 bases between the two germline ends.

This clone showed up just a few times. V and J are TRBV18 and TRBJ2-7; D may be TRBD1 (6 bases). V lost 0 bases and J lost 9, with 21 bases in between. The CDR3 has 16 amino acids. The germline V gene has CDR1 KGHSH and CDR2 LQKENI. This CDR3 is CASSPPQGGLKDRQYF. For the CDR3, the DNA is TGTGCCAGCTCACCACCTCAAGGAGGTCTTAAGGACAGGCAGTACTTC. Supplemented by reference TRBV18 and TRBJ2-7, the full variable domain reads NAGVMQNPRHLVRRRGQEARLRCSPMKGHSHVYWYRQLPEEGLKFMVYLQKENIIDESGMPKERFSAEFPKEGPSILRIQQVVRGDSAAYFCASSPPQGGLKDRQYFGPGTRLTVT.

The chain is built from TRBV7-6 and TRBJ2-2; 14 nucleotides line up with TRBD2. The CDR3 is 19 amino acids. Unmatched junction bases numbered 8, after V lost 5 bases and J lost 0 bases. CDR1 SGHVS and CDR2 FNYEAQ come from the germline V gene. CDR3: CASSHRRLAGGTNTGELFF. Written as DNA, the CDR3 is TGTGCCAGCAGCCACAGACGACTAGCGGGGGGGACGAACACCGGGGAGCTGTTTTTT.

This clone was observed a few times. The CDR3: CASSFPPREKLFF. DNA for the CDR3: TGTGCCAGCAGCTTCCCCCCCAGGGAAAAACTGTTTTTT. The rearrangement links TRBV7-2 to TRBJ1-4; D is undetermined. V lost 3 bases and J 8 bases, leaving 10 bases between the germline ends. Per germline, CDR1 SGHTA and CDR2 FQGNSA. This CDR3 region has 13 residues.

The rearrangement uses TRBV29-1 and TRBJ1-2; TRBD1 might be the D (6 bases). The V and J ends lost 1 base and 4 bases respectively, with 19 bases between them. This CDR3 contains 16 residues. The germline V gene encodes CDR1 SQVTM and CDR2 ANQGSEA. CDR3 sequence (DNA): TGCAGCGTTGAAGGGACAGCAGACCTCTCTATCTATGGCTACACCTTC. Translated: CSVEGTADLSIYGYTF.

This clone has just one count. The genes are TRBV9 and TRBJ1-4, with a tentative D call TRBD1 (5 bases). Germline CDR1 is SGDLS and CDR2 is YYNGEE. Trimming pared 4 bases from V and 8 bases from J, leaving 18 bases between. The CDR3 is made up of 15 amino acids. Here the CDR3 DNA reads TGTGCCAGCAGCCGATCCCGCAGGGTGGAAGAAAAACTGTTTTTT. It translates to CASSRSRRVEEKLFF.

J is TRBJ2-7 and V is TRBV5-1; 16 bases are a match to TRBD2. This CDR3 has 17 residues. Unmatched junction bases numbered 9, after V lost 3 bases and J lost 6 bases. Germline CDR1 SGHRS, CDR2 YFSETQ. CDR3 sequence reads: CASSYRGTSGRAAEQYF. CDR3 bases: TGCGCCAGCAGCTACCGCGGGACTAGCGGGAGGGCCGCCGAGCAGTACTTC.

The V call is TRBV25-1, the J call TRBJ2-3, with D hard to call. This CDR3 has 14 amino acids. Per germline, CDR1 MGHDK and CDR2 SYGVNS. Trimming cost V 3 bases and J 5 bases, with 12 bases left between them. The CDR3 DNA reads as TGTGCCAGCAGTGACCCTCCCCCTCGAGATACGCAGTATTTT. Its translation is CASSDPPPRDTQYF.

The DNA for the CDR3 is TGTGCCACCAGTGATCAAGGGACAGGTAGGATCCATGAGCAGTTCTTC. It encodes CATSDQGTGRIHEQFF. The V gene is TRBV24-1, the J gene TRBJ2-1; 8 positions agree with TRBD1. CDR3 length: 16 amino acids. Germline V gene sequence: CDR1 KGHDR, CDR2 SFDVKD. V lost 3 bases to trimming and J lost 8 bases; unmatched junction nucleotides: 11.

The rearrangement joins TRBV4-3 to TRBJ2-5; no definite D call. The V end lost 0 bases, the J end lost 0 bases, and 8 bases lay between the germline ends. Germline V CDR1 and CDR2: LGHNA, YSLEER. This CDR3 region has 15 residues. The CDR3 loop is CASSQDLEYQETQYF. CDR3 in DNA: TGCGCCAGCAGCCAAGATCTTGAGTACCAAGAGACCCAGTACTTC.

The rearrangement links TRBV10-3 to TRBJ1-5; possibly TRBD1 for D (5 bases). The CDR3 covers 15 residues. Germline V lookup: CDR1 ENHRY, CDR2 SYGVKD. V shed 0 bases and J shed 9 bases, with 15 bases lying between them. DNA for the CDR3: TGTGCCATCAGTGAGTCAGGGCAGGGCCCTCGGCCCCAGCATTTT. Its protein product is CAISESGQGPRPQHF.

This chain connects TRBV6-2 or TRBV6-3 to TRBJ1-1; D might be TRBD1 (5 bases). V lost 0 bases to trimming and J lost 1 base, with 9 bases between them. Per the germline V gene, CDR1 is MNHEY and CDR2 is SVGEGT. The CDR3 length is 15 residues. The CDR3 DNA follows: TGTGCCAGCAGTTACTCCGACAGAGCGAACACTGAAGCTTTCTTT. Amino acid sequence: CASSYSDRANTEAFF.

The CDR3 loop reads CASRKTGKELYGYTF. DNA for the CDR3: TGTGCCAGTAGAAAGACAGGGAAGGAACTTTATGGCTACACCTTC. The chain links TRBV19 to TRBJ1-2; 7 positions agree with TRBD1. This CDR3 is 15 amino acids long. Germline CDR1 and CDR2: LNHDA and SQIVND (reference sequence). The junction had 12 bases not matched to a gene; V was cut back by 6 bases and J by 5 bases.